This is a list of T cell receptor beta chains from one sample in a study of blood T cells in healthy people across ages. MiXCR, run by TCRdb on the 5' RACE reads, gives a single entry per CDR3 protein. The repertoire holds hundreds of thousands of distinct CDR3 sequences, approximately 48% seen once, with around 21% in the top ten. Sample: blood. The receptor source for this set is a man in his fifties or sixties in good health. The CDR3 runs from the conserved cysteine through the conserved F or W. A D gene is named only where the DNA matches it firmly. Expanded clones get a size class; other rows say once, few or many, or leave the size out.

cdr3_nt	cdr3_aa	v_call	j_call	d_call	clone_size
TGTGCCAGCACCCCGGAGGCAGGGGAGACCCAGTACTTC	CASTPEAGETQYF	TRBV9	TRBJ2-5	NA	many
TGTGCCAGCAGAAGGGACAGGCAAGAGACCCAGTACTTC	CASRRDRQETQYF	TRBV6-5	TRBJ2-5	TRBD1	few
TGTGCCAGCAGTTTACGGACTAGCGGGGGGATCCGGGAGACCCAGTACTTC	CASSLRTSGGIRETQYF	TRBV12-3/TRBV12-4	TRBJ2-5	TRBD2	NA
TGTGCCAGCAGCTTTAGGCAGGGGGCTAACTATGGCTACACCTTC	CASSFRQGANYGYTF	TRBV5-5	TRBJ1-2	TRBD1	few
TGCAGTGGCGTCTTGGCAGATACGCAGTATTTT	CSGVLADTQYF	TRBV20-1	TRBJ2-3	NA	few
TGTGCCAGCAGTGAAGGAGTCAGGAGCTCCTACGAGCAGTACTTC	CASSEGVRSSYEQYF	TRBV6-1	TRBJ2-7	NA	NA
TGTGCCAGCATACCTCTCGGGTCCTCAATAGAGACCCAGTACTTC	CASIPLGSSIETQYF	TRBV6-2/TRBV6-3	TRBJ2-5	NA	NA
TGCAGTGCTAGGGATTCAAGACTAGCGGGGTACAATGAGCAGTTCTTC	CSARDSRLAGYNEQFF	TRBV20-1	TRBJ2-1	TRBD2	few
TGTGCCAGCAGTTCCCGACGTCGGGACGAGCAGTACTTC	CASSSRRRDEQYF	TRBV7-2	TRBJ2-7	NA	few
TGTGCCAGCAGCTTGCAGGGAAGAATCCAAGAGACCCAGTACTTC	CASSLQGRIQETQYF	TRBV7-2	TRBJ2-5	NA	NA
TGTGCCAGCTCTTACCGGGACAGGGACACCGGGGAGCTGTTTTTT	CASSYRDRDTGELFF	TRBV28	TRBJ2-2	TRBD1	NA
TGCGCCAGCAGCCTGGGGACAGGGGAAGTTCCTGAGTACTTC	CASSLGTGEVPEYF	TRBV5-1	TRBJ2-4	TRBD1	NA
TGCGCCAGCAGCTTGGTCGGCAGGGGGCTTACCGGGGAGCTGTTTTTT	CASSLVGRGLTGELFF	TRBV5-1	TRBJ2-2	TRBD1	NA
TGTGCCAGCAGCCCAGGGGCGACAGGGCACACAGATACGCAGTATTTT	CASSPGATGHTDTQYF	TRBV11-3	TRBJ2-3	TRBD1	NA
TGCAGTGCTAGAGCCAGCGCAGATACGCAGTATTTT	CSARASADTQYF	TRBV20-1	TRBJ2-3	NA	NA
TGTGCCAGCAGTGACTCAGGGCTCTCTGGCTACACCTTC	CASSDSGLSGYTF	TRBV6-2/TRBV6-3	TRBJ1-2	NA	NA
TGTGCCAGCAGCGCACACGGGACAGGGGTTAATTCACCCCTCCACTTT	CASSAHGTGVNSPLHF	TRBV7-2	TRBJ1-6	TRBD1	NA
TGTGCCAGCAGCCGATCCGGGACAGCCTATGGCTGCACCTTC	CASSRSGTAYGCTF	TRBV6-5	TRBJ1-2	TRBD1	NA
TGTGCCAGCAGTGAAATTACGAGGAGCAATCAGCCCCAGCATTTT	CASSEITRSNQPQHF	TRBV6-1	TRBJ1-5	NA	NA
TGCGCCAGCAGCCAGACGGGGCAGCACGAGCAGTACTTC	CASSQTGQHEQYF	TRBV4-1	TRBJ2-7	NA	NA
TGTGCCAGCTCACCGTCCAATCCGATCCAAGAGACCCAGTACTTC	CASSPSNPIQETQYF	TRBV18	TRBJ2-5	NA	NA
TGTGCTAGTGGTTTGGTACTAAAGTCTTCTAACTCCTACGAGCAGTACTTC	CASGLVLKSSNSYEQYF	TRBV12-5	TRBJ2-7	NA	few
TGCGCCAGCAGCTTAGCTCTCGGACTAGCGGGGCAAGAGACCCAGTACTTC	CASSLALGLAGQETQYF	TRBV5-1	TRBJ2-5	TRBD2	NA
TGTGCCAGCAGCATCGGGGGGACAGCTTTCCTAGAAGAGACCCAGTACTTC	CASSIGGTAFLEETQYF	TRBV21-1	TRBJ2-5	NA	NA
TGTGCCAGCAGCCAAAGCCTGTACCAAGAGACCCAGTACTTC	CASSQSLYQETQYF	TRBV14	TRBJ2-5	NA	NA
TGTGCCAGCAGTTTAGTCATCTCCTCCACTGAAGCTTTCTTT	CASSLVISSTEAFF	TRBV27	TRBJ1-1	NA	NA
TGTGCCAGCAGAAAGGGTCAGGCTAGCACAGATACGCAGTATTTT	CASRKGQASTDTQYF	TRBV6-2/TRBV6-3	TRBJ2-3	NA	NA
TGTGCCAGCAGCTTTAGCTCTAGCACAGATACGCAGTATTTT	CASSFSSSTDTQYF	TRBV11-3	TRBJ2-3	NA	many
TGTGCCAGCAGTGAGGGCCCCCTGGGGCTAGGCGCTAAGCAGTTCTTC	CASSEGPLGLGAKQFF	TRBV2	TRBJ2-1	NA	NA
TGTGCCAGCAGCTTAGGTGCCCTCTCTGGGACAGGGGCCTACGAGCAGTACTTC	CASSLGALSGTGAYEQYF	TRBV7-6	TRBJ2-7	TRBD1	NA
TGCAGTCGAAAGGGGCGGGGGGAAATAAGCACAGATACGCAGTATTTT	CSRKGRGEISTDTQYF	TRBV20-1	TRBJ2-3	TRBD2	NA
TGTGCCAGCAGCCGAAACTCCCCGAACACCGGGGAGCTGTTTTTT	CASSRNSPNTGELFF	TRBV3-1	TRBJ2-2	NA	NA
TGTGCCAGCAGCTTAGCCCTTCCCCCTTATAGCAAGCAGTACTTC	CASSLALPPYSKQYF	TRBV7-9	TRBJ2-7	NA	NA
TGTGCCAGCAGTGTGAGGGTGACAGGAGGGGAGACCCAGTACTTC	CASSVRVTGGETQYF	TRBV5-6	TRBJ2-5	NA	NA
TGTGCCAGCTCACTGGCGGCAGCAGGGCAGCCCCAGCATTTT	CASSLAAAGQPQHF	TRBV18	TRBJ1-5	NA	NA